A single sample is the source of the 28 T cell receptor beta chains below, sequenced in a study of T cell clones after liver transplantation. Some clones are missing from TCRdb's copy, which holds only in-frame ones; the method was immunoSEQ multiplex PCR. The sample lists tens of thousands of clones, 90% to 95% occurring once. Material: CD4+ T cells from blood, obtained approximately 27 months after liver transplant. The source is a human patient who received a liver transplant. Some T cells may be transferred from the graft donor.

The V and J genes are TRBV12-5 and TRBJ2-7; D remains ambiguous. Looked up from germline, CDR1 is LGHNT and CDR2 is FRNRAP. The CDR3 has 13 residues. Deletions cut 7 bases from V and 1 base from J, with 11 bases between. CDR3 in DNA: TGTGCTAGTGCCACGCGGAGTTCCTACGAGCAGTACTTC. It specifies CASATRSSYEQYF.

The CDR3 reads CASSLVEGWQPQHF. DNA for the CDR3: TGTGCCAGCAGCTTAGTGGAGGGTTGGCAGCCCCAGCATTTT. The rearrangement links TRBV7-8 to TRBJ1-5; no clear D. This CDR3 spans 14 amino acids. V was cut by 1 base and J by 7 bases, with 11 bases left in between. CDR1 is SGHVS, CDR2 FQNEAQ, per germline.

The CDR3 bases are TGCGCCAGCAGCTTATCGGGACAGGGTACCGAGCAGTTCTTC. It is translated as CASSLSGQGTEQFF. The J gene is TRBJ2-1, the V gene TRBV5-1, with 9 nucleotides matching TRBD1. CDR1 and CDR2 (germline): SGHRS, YFSETQ. This CDR3 has 14 residues. Unmatched junction bases numbered 7, after V lost 2 bases and J lost 10 bases. Variable domain in full (rest from reference TRBV5-1 and TRBJ2-1): KAGVTQTPRYLIKTRGQQVTLSCSPISGHRSVSWYQQTPGQGLQFLFEYFSETQRNKGNFPGRFSGRQFSNSRSEMNVSTLELGDSALYLCASSLSGQGTEQFFGPGTRLTVL.

The chain carries TRBV5-1 and TRBJ2-1; 9 bases are shared with TRBD1. CDR1 and CDR2 from the germline V gene are SGHRS and YFSETQ. V was pared by 0 bases and J by 4 bases, with 5 bases of the junction left unmatched. The CDR3 runs 16 residues. CDR3 bases: TGCGCCAGCAGCTTGGATGGACAGGGGTCGTACAATGAGCAGTTCTTC. This codes for CASSLDGQGSYNEQFF.

The chain uses TRBV5-6 and TRBJ2-5; no reliable D call. The CDR3 has 17 amino acids. The germline V and J ends were trimmed by 4 bases and 0 bases, with 19 bases remaining between them. The germline V gene has CDR1 SGHDT and CDR2 YYEEEE. The CDR3 DNA is TGTGCCAGCAGCCTCATGCAATTTAGGCCTTACCAAGAGACCCAGTACTTC. It codes for CASSLMQFRPYQETQYF.

This clone was observed once. J is TRBJ1-4 and V is TRBV5-1; 8 bases fit TRBD1. This CDR3 is built from 14 residues. Unmatched junction bases numbered 6, after V lost 5 bases and J lost 6 bases. CDR1 and CDR2 from the germline V gene are SGHRS and YFSETQ. The CDR3 bases are TGCGCCAGCAGTTCAGGGGGCAGAGATGAAAAACTGTTTTTT. Residues: CASSSGGRDEKLFF. Supplemented by reference TRBV5-1 and TRBJ1-4, the full variable domain reads KAGVTQTPRYLIKTRGQQVTLSCSPISGHRSVSWYQQTPGQGLQFLFEYFSETQRNKGNFPGRFSGRQFSNSRSEMNVSTLELGDSALYLCASSSGGRDEKLFFGSGTQLSVL.

The chain uses TRBV6-5 and TRBJ1-2; no clear D gene. Trimming stripped 6 bases from V and 3 bases from J, with 11 bases between. There are 13 residues in the CDR3. Looked up from germline, CDR1 is MNHEY and CDR2 is SVGAGI. DNA for the CDR3: TGTGCCAGCAGCCCGGCAGTGGACTATGGCTACACCTTC. Translated, it gives CASSPAVDYGYTF.

This chain uses TRBV19 with TRBJ2-3; weak D call: TRBD1 (6 bases). This CDR3 has 14 amino acids. Germline CDR1 reads LNHDA; CDR2 reads SQIVND (reference sequence). The V end was cut by 6 bases, the J end by 6 bases, with 16 bases between. CDR3 sequence reads: CASRTVGAGDTQYF. The CDR3, as DNA: TGTGCCAGTAGGACAGTGGGGGCAGGGGATACGCAGTATTTT.

V is TRBV7-3 and J is TRBJ2-1, with D perhaps TRBD2 (5 bases). The V gene's germline CDR1 is SGHTA and CDR2 FQGTGA. Trimming stripped 5 bases from V and 0 bases from J, with 11 bases between. This CDR3 has 15 residues. Written as DNA, the CDR3 is TGTGCCAGCAGCGCCGGGGTAAGCTCCTACAATGAGCAGTTCTTC. It encodes CASSAGVSSYNEQFF.

A single count supports this clone. The chain links TRBV6-1 to TRBJ2-3, with D unresolved. Germline V gene sequence: CDR1 MNHNS, CDR2 SASEGT. CDR3 size: 13 residues. Trimming took 1 base from V and 5 from J, leaving 7 bases between them. CDR3: CASSEGRRDTQYF. The CDR3 nucleotides read TGTGCCAGCAGTGAAGGAAGGCGAGATACGCAGTATTTT.

This sequence joins TRBV9 and TRBJ2-3; TRBD2 matches at 10 bases. Losses at the gene ends were 0 bases for V and 5 bases for J; bases not matched to a gene: 3. Germline-derived CDR1 and CDR2 are SGDLS and YYNGEE. This CDR3 spans 15 amino acids. Here the CDR3 reads CASSVGVAGGDTQYF. For the CDR3, the DNA is TGTGCCAGCAGCGTAGGGGTAGCGGGAGGAGATACGCAGTATTTT.

The V gene is TRBV19, the J gene TRBJ2-7; 8 bases match TRBD1. CDR1 is LNHDA and CDR2 is SQIVND in the germline V gene (reference sequence). V shed 1 base, J shed 6 bases, and the junction held 5 bases outside the gene matches. The CDR3 length is 14 residues. The DNA of the CDR3 is TGTGCCAGTAGTATAGGACAGGGGTCCGTCGAGCAGTACTTC. It yields the protein CASSIGQGSVEQYF.

In its sample, this clone was seen once. This chain links TRBV19 with TRBJ2-5; 10 bases are a match to TRBD1. The J call may be in error: the DNA end matches TRBJ2-7 better. Germline values: CDR1 LNHDA, CDR2 SQIVND (reference sequence). This CDR3 has 16 amino acids. The CDR3 DNA sequence: TGTGCCAGTAGTGCCACCGACAGGGGGCGAATTTCCGAGCAGTACTTC. Translating gives CASSATDRGRISEQYF.

The chain links TRBV7-2 to TRBJ2-5; no reliable D call. The ends were cut back, 5 bases at V and 1 base at J, with 20 bases in the middle. The CDR3 sequence is 17 residues long. Germline-derived CDR1 and CDR2 are SGHTA and FQGNSA. The CDR3 spells CASSPGWKTPGQETQYF. The DNA for the CDR3 is TGTGCCAGCAGCCCAGGCTGGAAAACTCCGGGCCAAGAGACCCAGTACTTC.

V gene TRBV7-3 combines with J gene TRBJ2-3; D is unclear. This CDR3 has 15 residues. CDR1 is SGHTA and CDR2 is FQGTGA in the germline V gene. Trimming removed 1 base from V and 4 bases from J, with 12 bases in between. The CDR3 sequence: CASSLSESSADTQYF. For the CDR3, the DNA is TGTGCCAGCAGCTTAAGCGAAAGCTCCGCAGATACGCAGTATTTT.

The chain uses TRBV5-4 and TRBJ2-5, with 7 bases matching TRBD2. The CDR3 contains 15 residues. With V trimmed by 0 bases and J by 5 bases, 7 bases remained unmatched. CDR1 is SGHNT and CDR2 is YYREEE in the germline V gene (reference sequence). The CDR3 protein is CASSLEGRVEETQYF. The CDR3 nucleotides read TGTGCCAGCAGCTTGGAGGGGAGGGTAGAGGAGACCCAGTACTTC. Combining the CDR3 with reference TRBV5-4 and TRBJ2-5 gives the whole variable domain ETGVTQSPTHLIKTRGQQVTLRCSSQSGHNTVSWYQQALGQGPQFIFQYYREEENGRGNFPPRFSGLQFPNYSSELNVNALELDDSALYLCASSLEGRVEETQYFGPGTRLLVL.

The genes are TRBV11-3 and TRBJ2-3, with 12 bases lining up with TRBD2. Germline CDR1 is SGHNT and CDR2 is YENEEA. CDR3 length equals 16 residues. Germline trimming cut 2 bases from V and 2 bases from J; bases unmatched to any gene: 2. The CDR3 region has the DNA TGTGCCAGCAGCTTAAGACTAGCGGGAGCCACAGATACGCAGTATTTT. It codes for CASSLRLAGATDTQYF.

The chain uses TRBV30 and TRBJ2-4; no definite D call. V was shortened by 1 base and J by 6 bases, with 7 bases between the two germline ends. The CDR3 loop spans 12 amino acids. Germline V CDR1 and CDR2: GTSNPN, SVGIG (reference sequence). CDR3 region: CAWSEFANIQYF. Written as DNA, the CDR3 is TGTGCCTGGAGTGAGTTCGCAAACATTCAGTACTTC.

This clone was counted once. The rearrangement links TRBV5-1 to TRBJ2-1, with 8 bases identical to TRBD2. After removal of 0 bases from V and 7 bases from J, the junction contained 0 bases not matched to a gene. In germline, CDR1 is SGHRS, CDR2 YFSETQ. The CDR3 runs to 13 residues. As DNA, the CDR3 is TGCGCCAGCAGCTTGGGCGGGAGGAATGAGCAGTTCTTC. It is translated as CASSLGGRNEQFF.

This rearrangement joins TRBV5-1 to TRBJ1-4; TRBD1 might be the D (5 bases). The CDR3 is 14 residues long. Germline V lookup: CDR1 SGHRS, CDR2 YFSETQ. V was cut by 3 bases and J by 8 bases, with 14 bases left in between. CDR3 sequence (DNA): TGCGCCAGCAGCTCCGGGGGGGATTACGAAAAACTGTTTTTT. Encoded protein: CASSSGGDYEKLFF.

The V and J genes are TRBV19 and TRBJ2-5, with 9 bases aligning to TRBD1. V dropped 6 bases and J dropped 5; count of bases not matched to a gene: 10. Germline V gives CDR1 LNHDA, CDR2 SQIVND (reference sequence). The CDR3 spans 15 residues. CDR3 DNA sequence: TGTGCCAGTAGCCAAAGACAGGGGGGAAGGGAGACCCAGTACTTC. Translated: CASSQRQGGRETQYF.

This clone was seen only a few times. This chain uses TRBV11-3 with TRBJ1-1; possibly TRBD1 for D (5 bases). This CDR3 comprises 17 residues. CDR1 SGHNT and CDR2 YENEEA come from the germline V gene. V was cut by 3 bases and J by 1 base, with 18 bases left in between. DNA for the CDR3: TGTGCCAGCAGCTTTACGTCTCAGGGATCGTGGAACACTGAAGCTTTCTTT. Its translation: CASSFTSQGSWNTEAFF.

V is TRBV19 and J is TRBJ2-2, with 7 positions matching TRBD2. The CDR3 loop spans 14 amino acids. Germline V gene data show CDR1 as LNHDA and CDR2 as SQIVND (reference sequence). Trimming removed 7 bases from V and 5 bases from J; junction bases left unmatched: 7. The CDR3, as DNA: TGTGCCAGTAACCCGGGACTAAAAACCGGGGAGCTGTTTTTT. It specifies CASNPGLKTGELFF.

V and J are TRBV7-6 and TRBJ2-7; D remains unclear. CDR1 SGHVS and CDR2 FNYEAQ come from the germline V gene. The CDR3 spans 13 residues. V dropped 5 bases and J dropped 6 bases, with 14 bases sitting between them. The CDR3 reads CASSQGNGGEQYF. CDR3 DNA: TGTGCCAGCAGCCAAGGAAACGGTGGCGAGCAGTACTTC.

The V gene is TRBV10-3, the J gene TRBJ2-7; TRBD1 is a possible D gene (5 bases). The CDR3 runs 16 residues. Trimming cost V 3 bases and J 0 bases, with 15 bases left between them. In germline, CDR1 is ENHRY, CDR2 SYGVKD. This CDR3 reads CAISDHGGASSYEQYF. DNA of the CDR3: TGTGCCATCAGTGACCACGGTGGGGCGAGCTCCTACGAGCAGTACTTC.

For this clone: The sample contains more than one DNA sequence encoding this CDR3. J is TRBJ2-5 and V is TRBV19, with D perhaps matching TRBD2 (6 bases). The V gene lost 4 bases and the J gene lost 1 base, with 10 bases spanning the gap. The V gene's germline CDR1 is LNHDA and CDR2 SQIVND (reference sequence). The CDR3 loop spans 14 amino acids. The CDR3 region has the DNA TGTGCCAGTAGTACCACCGGGAGCCAAGAGACCCAGTACTTC. Encoded protein: CASSTTGSQETQYF.

The chain uses TRBV12-5 and TRBJ1-5; D gene ambiguous. The V end was cut by 11 bases, the J end by 3 bases, with 17 bases between. In germline, CDR1 is LGHNT, CDR2 FRNRAP. The CDR3 covers 14 residues. The CDR3 DNA sequence: TGTGCTTGCGATACACATAGCATCAATCAGCCCCAGCATTTT. As protein: CACDTHSINQPQHF.

This clone showed up just a few times. The chain employs TRBV21-1 and TRBJ2-7. TRBV21-1 is described as a pseudogene. This CDR3 has 8 residues. CDR3 DNA: TGTGCCAGCTACGAGCAGTACTTC. Residues: CASYEQYF.